The clone carrying this TCR beta chain was detected a few times. What it binds is not known. Profiling relied on immunoSEQ multiplex PCR, and the TCRdb table lists in-frame clones only, not all of them. The profile shows 220,000 or so clones, over 80% of them singletons. This entry comes from a study of cytomegalovirus exposure and HLA in healthy donors. Whole-study results and caveats: Both high specificity and high sensitivity reportedly marked the classifier's diagnosis of cytomegalovirus status. Rarity marked most TCR sequences, yet some public TCRs occurred in many donors.

V lost 5 bases, J lost 2 bases, and 8 bases stayed unmatched. CDR3 length equals 16 residues. CDR1 is SEHNR and CDR2 is FQNEAQ in the germline V gene (reference sequence). The sequencing input was PBMCs. The origin of this receptor is a woman aged 18 to 35 in good health and CMV-seronegative. The rearrangement links TRBV7-9 to TRBJ2-2, with 7 positions matching TRBD2. CDR3 coding DNA: TGTGCCAGCAGCCCCCTAGCGGTGATTAACACCGGGGAGCTGTTTTTT. Protein: CASSPLAVINTGELFF.